Listed here are 30 T cell receptor beta chains from one sample, sequenced in a study of shared clonotypes between healthy human individuals. Generated by immunoSEQ multiplex PCR, the TCRdb table keeps only in-frame clones and is missing some. The data show some 680,000 clones, roughly 72% seen once. Sequencing used memory CD4+ T cells sorted from blood. Subset noted: CD45RA-negative fraction. The receptor set was obtained from a woman younger than 45 in good health.

This clone was observed once. The V and J genes are TRBV28 and TRBJ1-1; 8 bases are shared with TRBD1. V shed 3 bases and J 12 bases; nucleotides not matched to a gene: 6. The CDR3 is 12 residues long. From germline, CDR1 is MDHEN and CDR2 SYDVKM. The CDR3 protein is CASSFRQGKTFF. The DNA of the CDR3 is TGTGCCAGCAGTTTTCGACAGGGGAAGACTTTCTTT.

J is TRBJ1-1 and V is TRBV6-5, with TRBD1 as a possible D gene (6 bases). This CDR3 is 12 amino acids long. Germline loops: CDR1 MNHEY, CDR2 SVGAGI. V dropped 7 bases and J dropped 1 base, with 7 bases sitting between them. The CDR3, as DNA: TGTGCCAGCACACAGGGGAACACTGAAGCTTTCTTT. It is translated as CASTQGNTEAFF.

The rearrangement uses TRBV29-1 and TRBJ2-7; 9 nucleotides align to TRBD1. Germline-derived CDR1 and CDR2 are SQVTM and ANQGSEA. This CDR3 is built from 15 residues. V was pared by 7 bases and J by 2 bases, with 12 bases of the junction left unmatched. The chain's CDR3 is CSASRGQGLTYEQYF. The CDR3 bases are TGCAGCGCCAGTAGGGGACAGGGCCTAACCTACGAGCAGTACTTC.

The chain is built from TRBV28 and TRBJ1-1; D is perhaps TRBD1 (5 bases). The CDR3 length is 15 residues. Germline CDR1 MDHEN, CDR2 SYDVKM. V was cut by 7 bases and J by 1 base, with 16 bases left in between. The CDR3 loop reads CASTAGGSGNTEAFF. CDR3 nucleotides: TGTGCCAGCACGGCGGGGGGATCGGGGAACACTGAAGCTTTCTTT.

CDR3: CASSFPGRAKEEQYF. The CDR3 DNA reads TGTGCCAGCAGCTTCCCGGGACGGGCCAAGGAAGAGCAGTACTTC. This sequence joins TRBV11-2 and TRBJ2-7, with D tentatively TRBD1 or TRBD2 (5 bases each). Germline V lookup: CDR1 SGHAT, CDR2 FQNNGV. V was pared by 3 bases and J by 7 bases, with 19 bases between. The CDR3 spans 15 residues.

V gene TRBV6-1 combines with J gene TRBJ1-1; unclear D gene. CDR3 size: 13 residues. Germline loops: CDR1 MNHNS, CDR2 SASEGT. Trimming cost V 4 bases and J 0 bases, with 6 bases left between them. CDR3 sequence reads: CASSGAMNTEAFF. The CDR3 DNA is TGTGCCAGCAGTGGAGCCATGAACACTGAAGCTTTCTTT.

J is TRBJ2-7 and V is TRBV4-2; 7 positions agree with TRBD1. The CDR3 covers 16 residues. V lost 3 bases and J lost 4; bases outside the gene matches: 12. Germline CDR1 and CDR2: LGHNA and YNFKEQ. This CDR3 is CASSHSSPGQTYEQYF. Written as DNA, the CDR3 is TGTGCCAGCAGCCACTCCTCCCCGGGACAGACTTACGAGCAGTACTTC.

The CDR3 DNA is TGTGCCATCAGTGAACAGGGAACCGGGGAGCTGTTTTTT. This translates into CAISEQGTGELFF. The chain links TRBV10-3 to TRBJ2-2; TRBD1 is a possible D gene (6 bases). The CDR3 is 13 residues long. Deletions cut 3 bases from V and 5 bases from J, with 7 bases between. Per the germline V gene, CDR1 is ENHRY and CDR2 is SYGVKD.

The chain employs TRBV28 and TRBJ1-2; a weak D match, TRBD1 (5 bases). Germline V gene lookup returns CDR1 MDHEN and CDR2 SYDVKM. CDR3 length: 15 residues. Trimming took off 7 bases at V and 4 bases at J, with 19 bases between the two ends. This chain's CDR3 is CASKGGAPPTYGYTF. The CDR3 DNA sequence: TGTGCCAGCAAGGGCGGGGCCCCTCCCACCTATGGCTACACCTTC.

Concerning this clone: Different DNA sequences within this sample yield the same CDR3. The gene calls are TRBV28 and TRBJ2-2, with 9 bases aligning to TRBD2. Losses at the gene ends were 7 bases for V and 4 bases for J; bases not matched to a gene: 7. The CDR3 runs to 15 residues. CDR1 and CDR2 from the germline V gene are MDHEN and SYDVKM. DNA of the CDR3: TGTGCCAGCACCCCGGGACTAGCCGTCACCGGGGAGCTGTTTTTT. Translating it yields CASTPGLAVTGELFF.

In regard to this clone: A read error may account for a junction end that differs from germline. The rearrangement uses TRBV5-6 and TRBJ2-3, with 13 nucleotides matching TRBD2. The CDR3 covers 17 residues. Germline lookup yields CDR1 SGHDT and CDR2 YYEEEE. CDR3 DNA sequence: TGCCTGAGAGGACTAGCGGGAGTCGCGGGACGGGTGGATACGCAGTATTTT. This translates into CLRGLAGVAGRVDTQYF.

The chain couples TRBV27 to TRBJ1-4; possible D gene TRBD1, 6 bases. CDR3 length: 15 amino acids. Trimming took 0 bases from V and 6 from J, leaving 11 bases between them. From germline, CDR1 is MNHEY and CDR2 SMNVEV (reference sequence). The CDR3: CASSLSGAEYEKLFF. CDR3 DNA: TGTGCCAGCAGTTTATCGGGGGCGGAATATGAAAAACTGTTTTTT. The variable domain in full, with the rest retrieved from reference TRBV27 and TRBJ1-4, is EAQVTQNPRYLITVTGKKLTVTCSQNMNHEYMSWYRQDPGLGLRQIYYSMNVEVTDKGDVPEGYKVSRKEKRNFPLILESPSPNQTSLYFCASSLSGAEYEKLFFGSGTQLSVL.

The chain uses TRBV30 and TRBJ1-1; no definite D call. This CDR3 has 17 amino acids. The V end lost 4 bases, the J end lost 0 bases, and 21 bases lay between the germline ends. The germline gives CDR1 GTSNPN, CDR2 SVGIG (reference sequence). DNA of the CDR3: TGTGCCTGGACCGCTGGGCCTTACTTTTACATGAACACTGAAGCTTTCTTT. Translated, it gives CAWTAGPYFYMNTEAFF. The full variable domain, completed using reference TRBV30 and TRBJ1-1, is SQTIHQWPATLVQPVGSPLSLECTVEGTSNPNLYWYRQAAGRGLQLLFYSVGIGQISSEVPQNLSASRPQDRQFILSSKKLLLSDSGFYLCAWTAGPYFYMNTEAFFGQGTRLTVV.

This clone was seen only a few times. CDR3 nucleotide sequence: TGTGCCACCAGCGGTCCACATAGAATTGCGGGCTACACCTTC. As protein: CATSGPHRIAGYTF. The rearrangement links TRBV15 to TRBJ1-2; no reliable D call. The V gene lost 5 bases and the J gene lost 8 bases, with 18 bases spanning the gap. Germline loops: CDR1 LNHNV, CDR2 YYDKDF (reference sequence). This CDR3 has 14 amino acids.

The chain recombines TRBV2 with TRBJ1-4, with 8 bases matching TRBD1. CDR3 length: 14 residues. Per germline, CDR1 SNHLY and CDR2 FYNNEI. J was trimmed by 8 bases and V by 6 bases; bases with no gene match: 8. The DNA of the CDR3 is TGTGCCAGCAGCCGACAGGGGAAGAGCGAAAAACTGTTTTTT. It codes for CASSRQGKSEKLFF.

The chain carries TRBV28 and TRBJ2-5; D not resolved. Germline V gene sequence: CDR1 MDHEN, CDR2 SYDVKM. CDR3 length: 23 residues. V was cut by 4 bases and J by 3 bases, with 39 bases left in between. CDR3 sequence reads: CASSSDPGLSPRADRGSKETQYF. CDR3 DNA sequence: TGTGCCAGCAGTTCTGACCCCGGTCTATCCCCTAGGGCTGATAGAGGAAGCAAAGAGACCCAGTACTTC.

The chain couples TRBV2 to TRBJ2-7, with D maybe TRBD2 (6 bases). CDR1 and CDR2 from the germline V gene are SNHLY and FYNNEI. V was cut by 8 bases and J by 3 bases, with 11 bases left in between. This CDR3 is 12 amino acids long. DNA for the CDR3: TGTGCCAGCGGGAAGGGACTCTACGAGCAGTACTTC. This translates into CASGKGLYEQYF.

This clone has at least ten counts. This chain connects TRBV11-2 to TRBJ2-7; either TRBD1 or TRBD2 may supply D (5 bases each). The CDR3 contains 15 residues. CDR1 is SGHAT and CDR2 is FQNNGV in the germline V gene. The V end was cut by 2 bases, the J end by 0 bases, with 11 bases between. CDR3 sequence (DNA): TGTGCCAGCAGCTTAAACTGGGACCTCTCCTACGAGCAGTACTTC. Translated: CASSLNWDLSYEQYF.

This clone was counted a few times. The chain links TRBV19 to TRBJ1-4; maybe TRBD1 (6 bases). V was trimmed by 7 bases and J by 5 bases, leaving 20 bases between them. This CDR3 contains 16 residues. Germline V gives CDR1 LNHDA, CDR2 SQIVND (reference sequence). The CDR3: CASTPARGQGNEKLFF. The CDR3 nucleotides read TGTGCCAGTACTCCCGCGAGGGGACAAGGCAATGAAAAACTGTTTTTT.

The chain carries TRBV5-5 and TRBJ2-7; D gene uncertain. CDR1 and CDR2 (germline): SGHKS, YYEKEE (reference sequence). The CDR3 has 11 residues. The V and J ends lost 3 bases and 3 bases respectively, with 4 bases between them. Here the CDR3 DNA reads TGTGCCAGCAGCTACCTCTACGAGCAGTACTTC. This codes for CASSYLYEQYF.

This chain connects TRBV5-1 to TRBJ2-6, with TRBD2 matching over 7 bases. The CDR3 sequence is 17 residues long. Losses at the gene ends were 4 bases for V and 0 bases for J; bases not matched to a gene: 7. The germline CDR1 and CDR2 sequences are SGHRS and YFSETQ. CDR3 amino acids: CASSEASGTSGANVLTF. The CDR3 DNA reads as TGCGCCAGCAGCGAAGCGAGCGGGACCTCTGGGGCCAACGTCCTGACTTTC.

Written as DNA, the CDR3 is TGTGCCAGCAGCTTACCCAGGGGAAGAGGTCAGCCCCAGCATTTT. Residues: CASSLPRGRGQPQHF. The chain joins TRBV5-4 to TRBJ1-5; tentative D call: TRBD1 (6 bases). The CDR3 sequence is 15 residues long. V dropped 2 bases and J dropped 6 bases, with 15 bases sitting between them. Germline V gene lookup returns CDR1 SGHNT and CDR2 YYREEE (reference sequence).

As regards this clone: With a far larger clone one base away, a read error is the likely cause. The rearrangement uses TRBV19 and TRBJ1-1, with D hard to call. CDR3 length: 13 amino acids. From germline, CDR1 is LNHDA and CDR2 SQIVND (reference sequence). The V end lost 5 bases, the J end lost 3 bases, and 10 bases lay between the germline ends. The CDR3 loop reads CASSSNGDTEAFF. The CDR3 DNA sequence: TGTGCCAGTAGTTCCAACGGGGACACTGAAGCTTTCTTT.

The J gene is TRBJ2-7, the V gene TRBV28; D is ambiguous. There are 12 residues in the CDR3. Germline lookup yields CDR1 MDHEN and CDR2 SYDVKM. The V end lost 6 bases, the J end lost 2 bases, and 8 bases lay between the germline ends. The CDR3 DNA reads as TGTGCCAGCAGACAATCGGCCTACGAGCAGTACTTC. Residues: CASRQSAYEQYF.

The chain recombines TRBV19 with TRBJ2-2; 7 bases are a match to TRBD1. Trimming took 1 base from V and 6 from J; bases not matched to a gene: 14. The CDR3 is 18 residues long. Germline CDR1 reads LNHDA; CDR2 reads SQIVND (reference sequence). As DNA, the CDR3 is TGTGCCAGTAGTATAGGTGGCAGGGGGTTAACCACCGCCGGGGAGCTGTTTTTT. It encodes CASSIGGRGLTTAGELFF.

Only one count was recorded for this clone. The chain has TRBV5-1 and TRBJ1-1; D uncertain. CDR1 and CDR2 from the germline V gene are SGHRS and YFSETQ. This CDR3 has 13 residues. With 6 bases removed from V and 0 bases from J, the gap between germline ends came to 9 bases. The CDR3 DNA follows: TGCGCCAGCAAGTTAACGTTGAACACTGAAGCTTTCTTT. Translating gives CASKLTLNTEAFF.

This sequence joins TRBV19 and TRBJ1-3, with D tentatively TRBD1 (5 bases). CDR1 and CDR2 (germline): LNHDA, SQIVND (reference sequence). The CDR3 runs 15 residues. V was shortened by 4 bases and J by 0 bases, with 10 bases between the two germline ends. This chain's CDR3 is CASSTSTVSGNTIYF. The DNA for the CDR3 is TGTGCCAGTAGTACCTCGACAGTCTCTGGAAACACCATATATTTT.

This clone came up a few times. V usage is TRBV5-8 and J usage is TRBJ2-1; D gene uncertain. This CDR3 region has 11 residues. The V gene's germline CDR1 is SGHTS and CDR2 YDEGEE. V was pared by 0 bases and J by 11 bases, with 6 bases between. The CDR3 sequence: CASSLAYKQFF. The CDR3 DNA reads as TGTGCCAGCAGCTTGGCGTACAAGCAGTTCTTC.

This chain links TRBV4-2 with TRBJ2-1; D is perhaps TRBD1 (5 bases). V lost 0 bases and J lost 4, with 10 bases in between. The CDR3 covers 15 residues. CDR1 LGHNA and CDR2 YNFKEQ come from the germline V gene. The CDR3 coding sequence is TGTGCCAGCAGCCAAGATCCCGCAGGGTACAATGAGCAGTTCTTC. This gives the protein CASSQDPAGYNEQFF.

This clone was counted only a few times. CDR3 bases: TGTGCCAGCAGTCTCTCCCAATACTATGGCTACACCTTC. It encodes CASSLSQYYGYTF. This sequence joins TRBV6-1 and TRBJ1-2; D gene unclear. The CDR3 has 13 amino acids. V lost 5 bases and J lost 3, with 10 bases in between. The germline V gene has CDR1 MNHNS and CDR2 SASEGT.